This passage covers 8 T cell receptor beta chains from one sample sequenced in a study of identical twins' blood T cells (dated by TCRdb to the early 2010s). The library was prepared using 5' RACE. Instrument used: Illumina Genome Analyzer IIx. TCRdb cleaned the public reads at Q25 with fastp, built clones with MiXCR and kept in-frame beta chains. Every CDR3 protein is listed once, alongside the most common genes and DNA of its rows. The sample table contains around 380,000 distinct CDR3 sequences; only one count was recorded for roughly 30% of them. The ten largest clones represent 5.5% to 6.5% of the sample. Sequenced sample: PBMCs. Every receptor here comes from a woman aged 18 to 50 in good health.

This clonotype was observed a few times. The chain uses TRBV4-3 and TRBJ2-2; D call uncertain. Germline CDR1 is LGHNA and CDR2 is YSLEER. CDR3 length equals 15 residues. V lost 1 base and J lost 0, with 6 bases in between. Here the CDR3 reads CASSQVSANTGELFF. The CDR3 DNA reads TGCGCCAGCAGCCAAGTTTCGGCGAACACCGGGGAGCTGTTTTTT.

This clonotype appeared a few times. The CDR3 region is CSAGTSGRAGGELFF. The CDR3 bases are TGCAGTGCCGGGACTAGCGGGAGGGCCGGCGGGGAGCTGTTTTTT. The chain employs TRBV20-1 and TRBJ2-2, with TRBD2 identical over 16 bases. V shed 6 bases and J 7 bases; nucleotides not matched to a gene: 5. The CDR3 is 15 residues long. CDR1 and CDR2 from the germline V gene are DFQATT and SNEGSKA (reference sequence).

This clonotype has just a few counts. V is TRBV7-9 and J is TRBJ2-3; D might be TRBD1 (5 bases). CDR3 size: 15 residues. The V and J ends lost 5 bases and 2 bases respectively, with 14 bases between them. Per the germline V gene, CDR1 is SEHNR and CDR2 is FQNEAQ (reference sequence). The CDR3 DNA follows: TGTGCCAGCAGCCCAAGGGGAAGCACCACAGATACGCAGTATTTT. Translated, it gives CASSPRGSTTDTQYF. Supplemented by reference TRBV7-9 and TRBJ2-3, the full variable domain reads DTGVSQNPRHKITKRGQNVTFRCDPISEHNRLYWYRQTLGQGPEFLTYFQNEAQLEKSRLLSDRFSAERPKGSFSTLEIQRTEQGDSAMYLCASSPRGSTTDTQYFGPGTRLTVL.

J is TRBJ2-1 and V is TRBV5-1, with 11 bases that match TRBD1. V shed 5 bases and J 8 bases; nucleotides not matched to a gene: 6. Germline assignment: CDR1 SGHRS and CDR2 YFSETQ. The CDR3 extends over 14 amino acids. The DNA of the CDR3 is TGCGCCAGCAGTCGGGACAGGGGGTCGGATGAGCAGTTCTTC. It codes for CASSRDRGSDEQFF.

The chain links TRBV15 to TRBJ1-1; a weak D match, TRBD1 (5 bases). This CDR3 has 14 amino acids. The germline V gene encodes CDR1 LNHNV and CDR2 YYDKDF (reference sequence). Between the trimmed V and J ends, which lost 0 bases and 5 bases, there was a span of 10 bases. CDR3 coding DNA: TGTGCCACCAGCAGAGATTCGGGGCGGACTGAAGCTTTCTTT. As protein: CATSRDSGRTEAFF. Full variable domain (rest looked up from reference TRBV15 and TRBJ1-1): DAMVIQNPRYQVTQFGKPVTLSCSQTLNHNVMYWYQQKSSQAPKLLFHYYDKDFNNEADTPDNFQSRRPNTSFCFLDIRSPGLGDTAMYLCATSRDSGRTEAFFGQGTRLTVV.

This clonotype was seen a few times. Written as DNA, the CDR3 is TGCAGTGCTCCAGGGACCGCTGTTTATGGCTACACCTTC. Amino acids: CSAPGTAVYGYTF. The chain combines TRBV20-1 with TRBJ1-2, with TRBD1 as a possible D gene (5 bases). Germline V lookup: CDR1 DFQATT, CDR2 SNEGSKA (reference sequence). Deletions cut 5 bases from V and 5 bases from J, with 15 bases between. The CDR3 totals 13 residues.

J is TRBJ2-1 and V is TRBV5-1; 12 bases match TRBD2. With V trimmed by 2 bases and J by 5 bases, 5 bases remained unmatched. The germline CDR1 and CDR2 sequences are SGHRS and YFSETQ. This CDR3 contains 16 residues. CDR3 in DNA: TGCGCCAGCAGCTTCGGGACTAGCGGGCGGAACAATGAGCAGTTCTTC. The encoded protein is CASSFGTSGRNNEQFF.

This clonotype occurred many times. This chain joins TRBV6-1 and TRBJ1-1, with no clear D. The length of the CDR3 is 14 residues. Looked up from germline, CDR1 is MNHNS and CDR2 is SASEGT. V lost 11 bases, J lost 5 bases, and 21 bases lay in between. CDR3: CAGRREELGTEAFF. In nucleotides, the CDR3 is TGTGCCGGAAGGAGGGAGGAACTTGGGACTGAAGCTTTCTTT.